This TCR beta chain was observed in a study of radiation and T cells in renal cell carcinoma. TCRdb's table, derived via immunoSEQ multiplex PCR, lists solely in-frame clones and lacks some. The sample includes 22,000 or so clones, about 50% of them seen just once. Treatment of the sample: 15 Gy SBRT to primary tumor, nephrectomy 4 weeks later. The receptor was isolated from a woman aged 50 to 60 with renal cell carcinoma. Here the sequenced sample was tumor tissue, taken from a patient whose treatment included radiotherapy and nephrectomy.

The CDR3 reads CASSPWDRNTEAFF. CDR3 nucleotides: TGTGCCAGCAGCCCATGGGACCGTAACACTGAAGCTTTCTTT. This chain joins TRBV7-8 and TRBJ1-1, with D perhaps matching TRBD1 (5 bases). CDR3 length: 14 amino acids. Trimming left V 5 bases short and J 2 bases short, with 12 bases between. CDR1 and CDR2 (germline): SGHVS, FQNEAQ.